This T cell receptor (beta chain) was observed in a study of human T cells and chemical hapten exposure. Overall study context: Per-sample TCR yields varied mainly from small pooled library volume differences.

Germline CDR1 reads LGHDT; CDR2 reads YNNKEL (reference sequence). V lost 1 base to trimming and J lost 2 bases, with 12 bases between them. CDR3 size: 17 residues. TCRdb reprocessed the RACE reads via MiXCR and lists one record per CDR3 protein. The sample contains roughly 100,000 distinct CDR3 sequences, under 40% of which appear only once. Time point here: patch test 3, about 24 weeks after DPC sensitization. The treatment here: therapeutic diphenylcyclopropenone sensitization with weekly scalp DPC. Each donor was an alopecia patient between 18 and 70 years of age who qualified for DPC. It was from unfractionated whole blood that total RNA was extracted.

Material: whole blood, obtained in connection with sensitization to the hapten diphenylcyclopropenone (DPC). This receptor was obtained from a man between 35 and 55 years old with alopecia areata. Some clones in this sample may be carry-over from other donors' samples. The chain employs TRBV3-1 and TRBJ2-6, with a possible D match to TRBD1 (6 bases). The CDR3 protein is CASSQAGEGAGANVLTF. The DNA for the CDR3 is TGTGCCAGCAGCCAAGCGGGTGAGGGGGCTGGGGCCAACGTCCTGACTTTC.